This TCR beta chain was obtained from a study of T cell repertoires in cytomegalovirus infection. A note on this clonotype: The antigen is unknown.

This CDR3 is built from 15 residues. The V end was cut by 1 base, the J end by 1 base, with 10 bases between. Germline V gene sequence: CDR1 LGHNT, CDR2 FRNRAP. Study findings and constraints: Carriage of CMV together with the relevant HLA was identifiable through cumulative public TCR beta family frequency.

From the reads, TCRdb called clonotypes with MiXCR, one entry per CDR3 protein. Of hundreds of thousands of distinct CDR3 sequences listed, roughly a third are singletons. Sample: cultured CD8+ T cells from PBMCs, taken from culture after CMV antigen stimulation. V gene TRBV12-5 combines with J gene TRBJ1-1, with D possibly matching TRBD1 (5 bases). This receptor was identified in a human donor in good health (CMV status not recorded). Some clones in this sample may be carry-over from other donors' samples. The CDR3 is CASGLDRFGNTEAFF. The CDR3 nucleotides read TGTGCTAGTGGTTTGGACAGGTTCGGGAACACTGAAGCTTTCTTT.